The T cell receptor (beta chain) described here comes from a study of T cell changes during pregnancy in multiple sclerosis. Sequencing was performed with immunoSEQ multiplex PCR; in TCRdb, only in-frame clones are kept and a portion is missing. The data contain roughly 61,000 clones, 93% of them singletons. Germline CDR1 is SNHLY and CDR2 is FYNNEI. There are 15 residues in the CDR3. The V gene lost 6 bases and the J gene lost 1 base, with 12 bases spanning the gap. The TCR was taken from a female donor with multiple sclerosis, enrolled in a pregnancy study. The sequences come from peripheral blood, collected after pregnancy. The chain recombines TRBV2 with TRBJ2-2, with D maybe TRBD1 (5 bases). The DNA of the CDR3 is TGTGCCAGCAGAGTGACAGACCTGAACACCGGGGAGCTGTTTTTT. As protein: CASRVTDLNTGELFF.